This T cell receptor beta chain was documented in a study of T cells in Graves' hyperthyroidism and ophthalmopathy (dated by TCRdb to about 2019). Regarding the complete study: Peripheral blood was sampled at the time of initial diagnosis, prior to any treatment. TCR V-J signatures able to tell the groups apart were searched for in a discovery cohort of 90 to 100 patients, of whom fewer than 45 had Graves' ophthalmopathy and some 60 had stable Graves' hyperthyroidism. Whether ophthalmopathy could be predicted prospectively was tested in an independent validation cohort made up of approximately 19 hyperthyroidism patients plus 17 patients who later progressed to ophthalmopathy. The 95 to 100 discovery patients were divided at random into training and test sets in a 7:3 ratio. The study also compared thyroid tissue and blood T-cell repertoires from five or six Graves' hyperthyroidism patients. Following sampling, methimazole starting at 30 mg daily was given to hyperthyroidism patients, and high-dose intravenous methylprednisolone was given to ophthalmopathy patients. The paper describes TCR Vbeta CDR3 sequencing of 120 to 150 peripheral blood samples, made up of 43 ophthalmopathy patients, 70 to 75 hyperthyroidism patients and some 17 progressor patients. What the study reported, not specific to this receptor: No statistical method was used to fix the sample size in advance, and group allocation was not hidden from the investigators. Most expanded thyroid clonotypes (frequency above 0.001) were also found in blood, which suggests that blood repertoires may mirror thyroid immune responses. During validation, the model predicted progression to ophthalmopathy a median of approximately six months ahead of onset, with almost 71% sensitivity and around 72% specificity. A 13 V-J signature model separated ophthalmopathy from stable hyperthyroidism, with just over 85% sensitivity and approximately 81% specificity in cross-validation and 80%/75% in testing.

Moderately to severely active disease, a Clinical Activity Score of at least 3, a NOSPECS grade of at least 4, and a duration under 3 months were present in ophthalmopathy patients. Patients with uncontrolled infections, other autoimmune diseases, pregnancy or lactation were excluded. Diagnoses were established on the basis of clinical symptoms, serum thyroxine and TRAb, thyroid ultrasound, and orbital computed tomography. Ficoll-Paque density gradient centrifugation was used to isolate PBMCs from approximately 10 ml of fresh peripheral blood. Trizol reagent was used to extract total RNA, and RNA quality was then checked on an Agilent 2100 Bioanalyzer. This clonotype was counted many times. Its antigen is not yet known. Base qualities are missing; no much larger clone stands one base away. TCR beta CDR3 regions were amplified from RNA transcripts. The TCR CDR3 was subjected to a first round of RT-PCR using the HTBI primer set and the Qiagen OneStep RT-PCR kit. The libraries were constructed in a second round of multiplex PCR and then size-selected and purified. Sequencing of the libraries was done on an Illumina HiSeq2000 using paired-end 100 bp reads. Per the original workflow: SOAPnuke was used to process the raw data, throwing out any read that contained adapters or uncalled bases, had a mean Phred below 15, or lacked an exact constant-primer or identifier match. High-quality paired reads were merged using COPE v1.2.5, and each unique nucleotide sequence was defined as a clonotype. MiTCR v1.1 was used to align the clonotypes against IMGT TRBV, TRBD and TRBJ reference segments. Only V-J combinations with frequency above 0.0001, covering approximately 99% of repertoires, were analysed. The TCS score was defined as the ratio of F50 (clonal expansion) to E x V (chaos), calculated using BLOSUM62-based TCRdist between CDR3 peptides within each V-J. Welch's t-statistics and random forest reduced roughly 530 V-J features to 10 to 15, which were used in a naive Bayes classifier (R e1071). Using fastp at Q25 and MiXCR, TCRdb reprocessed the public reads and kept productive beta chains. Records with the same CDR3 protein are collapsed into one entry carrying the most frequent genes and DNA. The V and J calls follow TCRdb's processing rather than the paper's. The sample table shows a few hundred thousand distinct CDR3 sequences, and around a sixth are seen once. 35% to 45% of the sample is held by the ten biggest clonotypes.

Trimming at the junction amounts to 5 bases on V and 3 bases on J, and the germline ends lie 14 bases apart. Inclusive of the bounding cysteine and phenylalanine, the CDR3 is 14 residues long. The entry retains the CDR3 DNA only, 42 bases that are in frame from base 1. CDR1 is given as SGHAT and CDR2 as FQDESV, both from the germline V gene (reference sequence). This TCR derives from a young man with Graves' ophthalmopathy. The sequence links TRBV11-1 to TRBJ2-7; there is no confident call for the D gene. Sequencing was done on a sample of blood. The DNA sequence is TGTGCCAGCAGCCCCGAACCCGTGAACTACGAGCAGTACTTC. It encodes CASSPEPVNYEQYF.